The rows below give T cell receptor beta chains drawn from one sample of a study of blood T cell repertoires in COVID-19. This table comes from immunoSEQ multiplex PCR, and its TCRdb copy is limited to in-frame clones, with some not included. The table has about 210,000 clones, around 82% seen once. Source material: peripheral blood. The source is a middle-aged woman with active or convalescent COVID-19. Each CDR3 is given with its conserved first and last residue. The order of the fields is V gene, J gene, clone size, D gene, CDR3 protein, CDR3 DNA. The D gene is left open where the match is weak. Not all rows give a size; the values are once, few, many and, for expanded clones, a class.

TRBV11-1	TRBJ2-1	NA	NA	CASSYTGIYYNEQFF	TGTGCCAGCAGCTATACCGGGATTTACTACAATGAGCAGTTCTTC
TRBV2	TRBJ1-1	NA	TRBD1	CASRDRVLNTEAFF	TGTGCCAGCAGAGACAGGGTACTGAACACTGAAGCTTTCTTT
TRBV24-1	TRBJ2-3	NA	TRBD1	CATSADRGDDTQYF	TGTGCCACCAGTGCAGACAGGGGCGATGATACGCAGTATTTT
TRBV18	TRBJ1-2	NA	NA	CASSPSTVPNYGYTF	TGTGCCAGCTCACCATCAACAGTACCTAACTATGGCTACACCTTC
TRBV25-1	TRBJ1-3	NA	NA	CASSEDWGPGNTIYF	TGTGCCAGCAGTGAAGACTGGGGCCCTGGAAACACCATATATTTT
TRBV5-4	TRBJ2-2	NA	NA	CASSPRKGHRNTGELFF	TGTGCCAGCAGCCCTCGAAAGGGACACAGGAACACCGGGGAGCTGTTTTTT
TRBV9	TRBJ2-2	NA	TRBD2	CASSGGTSGISGELFF	TGTGCCAGCAGCGGAGGGACTAGCGGGATCTCCGGGGAGCTGTTTTTT
TRBV30	TRBJ1-5	NA	NA	CAWRAQGGSNQPQHF	TGTGCCTGGAGGGCTCAGGGCGGTAGCAATCAGCCCCAGCATTTT
TRBV7-2	TRBJ2-4	NA	NA	CASSPEIAKNIQYF	TGTGCCAGCAGCCCCGAGATAGCCAAAAACATTCAGTACTTC
TRBV5-4	TRBJ2-3	NA	TRBD2	CASSFPGGLASTDTQYF	TGTGCCAGCAGCTTCCCGGGGGGGCTAGCGAGCACAGATACGCAGTATTTT
TRBV9	TRBJ1-2	NA	NA	CASSVAAGVNYGYTF	TGTGCCAGCAGCGTAGCCGCAGGGGTAAATTATGGCTACACCTTC
TRBV4-1	TRBJ1-5	NA	TRBD1	CASSQEPGHGTAQQPQHF	TGCGCCAGCAGCCAAGAGCCGGGGCACGGGACAGCACAACAGCCCCAGCATTTT
TRBV7-9	TRBJ1-6	NA	NA	CASSAGFGGLHF	TGTGCCAGCAGCGCAGGATTCGGGGGACTCCACTTT
TRBV7-9	TRBJ1-6	few	NA	CASSLRVRGKGSPLHF	TGTGCCAGCAGCTTACGCGTTAGGGGGAAGGGATCACCCCTCCACTTT
TRBV19	TRBJ2-7	NA	NA	CASRGGSSYEQYF	TGTGCCAGTAGGGGGGGAAGCTCCTACGAGCAGTACTTC
TRBV4-2	TRBJ1-5	NA	NA	CASSQEARANQPQHF	TGTGCCAGCAGCCAAGAGGCCAGGGCGAATCAGCCCCAGCATTTT
TRBV25-1	TRBJ2-5	NA	NA	CASSAFIYQGGKTQYF	TGTGCCAGCAGTGCTTTTATATACCAGGGCGGGAAGACCCAGTACTTC
TRBV15	TRBJ1-3	once	NA	CATSRDQGTGNTIYF	TGTGCCACCAGCAGAGATCAGGGAACTGGAAACACCATATATTTT
TRBV11-2	TRBJ1-2	NA	TRBD1	CASSLVTGGEGYTF	TGTGCCAGCAGCTTAGTGACAGGGGGAGAAGGCTACACCTTC
TRBV4-1	TRBJ1-5	NA	NA	CASSHGRANQPQHF	TGCGCCAGCAGCCATGGGAGGGCCAATCAGCCCCAGCATTTT
TRBV25-1	TRBJ1-2	NA	TRBD1	CASRETGQGHGYTF	TGTGCCAGCAGGGAAACTGGACAGGGTCATGGCTACACCTTC
TRBV6-5	TRBJ1-2	NA	TRBD1	CASIKTGTGVGGYTF	TGTGCCAGCATTAAGACCGGGACAGGTGTCGGTGGCTACACCTTC
TRBV21-1	TRBJ1-5	NA	NA	CASSKASQGFYQPQHF	TGTGCCAGCAGCAAAGCGTCACAGGGATTTTATCAGCCCCAGCATTTT
TRBV6-6	TRBJ1-3	NA	TRBD1	CASSWGQGEDTIYF	TGTGCCAGCAGTTGGGGACAGGGAGAAGACACCATATATTTT
TRBV5-1	TRBJ2-5	NA	TRBD1	CASSPVGGGTQETQYF	TGCGCCAGCAGCCCCGTAGGGGGCGGCACCCAAGAGACCCAGTACTTC
TRBV11-1	TRBJ2-2	NA	TRBD1	CASSLDRTGPTGELFF	TGTGCCAGCAGCTTAGATCGGACAGGGCCCACCGGGGAGCTGTTTTTT
TRBV14	TRBJ1-1	NA	NA	CASSQQRNTEAFF	TGTGCCAGCAGCCAGCAGCGGAACACTGAAGCTTTCTTT
TRBV7-9	TRBJ2-2	NA	NA	CASSLLWGAGELFF	TGTGCCAGCAGCTTATTATGGGGGGCCGGGGAGCTGTTTTTT
TRBV30	TRBJ1-6	NA	TRBD1	CAWRPRQGYNSPLHF	TGTGCCTGGCGTCCCCGACAGGGTTATAATTCACCCCTCCACTTT
TRBV5-8	TRBJ2-3	NA	NA	CASSLEAGITDTQYF	TGTGCCAGCAGCTTGGAGGCGGGGATCACAGATACGCAGTATTTT
TRBV5-1	TRBJ2-6	NA	NA	CASSGGFSGANVLTF	TGCGCCAGCAGCGGAGGGTTCTCTGGGGCCAACGTCCTGACTTTC
TRBV4-1	TRBJ1-4	NA	TRBD1	CASSLQQGKYEKLFF	TGCGCCAGCAGCCTGCAACAGGGGAAGTACGAAAAACTGTTTTTT
TRBV23-1	TRBJ1-5	NA	NA	CASSQSKRTQLTQPQHF	TGCGCCAGCAGTCAATCGAAACGGACACAGTTAACCCAGCCCCAGCATTTT
TRBV18	TRBJ1-6	NA	NA	CASSPGTGEGPLHF	TGTGCCAGCTCACCAGGGACTGGGGAGGGGCCCCTCCACTTT
TRBV29-1	TRBJ1-1	NA	NA	CSVGVSGDTEAFF	TGCAGCGTTGGGGTTTCGGGGGACACTGAAGCTTTCTTT
TRBV24-1	TRBJ2-3	NA	TRBD2	CATSDFSRLAGAADTQYF	TGTGCCACCAGTGATTTTTCCCGACTAGCGGGAGCTGCCGATACGCAGTATTTT
TRBV27	TRBJ1-6	NA	TRBD1	CASRPGQGPSSYNSPLHF	TGTGCCAGCAGACCGGGACAGGGACCCAGCTCCTATAATTCACCCCTCCACTTT
TRBV19	TRBJ1-2	NA	NA	CASSTTTGYYGYTF	TGTGCCAGTAGTACTACGACAGGATACTATGGCTACACCTTC
TRBV3-1/TRBV3-2	TRBJ2-5	NA	TRBD2	CASSSNRGRVEETQYF	TGTGCCAGCAGCTCGAATCGGGGGAGGGTTGAAGAGACCCAGTACTTC
TRBV10-3	TRBJ1-1	NA	NA	CAISGFERRTEAFF	TGTGCCATCAGTGGGTTCGAGCGGCGCACTGAAGCTTTCTTT
TRBV16	TRBJ1-1	NA	NA	CASSYRDTFMNTEAFF	TGTGCCAGCAGCTACCGGGACACATTCATGAACACTGAAGCTTTCTTT
TRBV7-9	TRBJ1-5	NA	NA	CASSLVSSDQPQHF	TGTGCCAGCAGCTTAGTGTCGTCCGATCAGCCCCAGCATTTT
TRBV9	TRBJ1-1	NA	TRBD1	CASSPGTGNTEAFF	TGTGCCAGCAGCCCCGGGACAGGGAACACTGAAGCTTTCTTT
TRBV6-5	TRBJ2-2	once	TRBD1	CASSSQGAQTGELFF	TGTGCCAGCAGTTCGCAGGGGGCGCAGACCGGGGAGCTGTTTTTT
TRBV6-5	TRBJ2-7	NA	TRBD1	CASNPTGVRYEQYF	TGTGCCAGCAACCCGACAGGGGTGCGTTACGAGCAGTACTTC
TRBV12-3/TRBV12-4	TRBJ1-1	NA	NA	CASSLAGDTEAFF	TGTGCCAGCAGTTTAGCAGGGGACACTGAAGCTTTCTTT
TRBV6-1	TRBJ2-7	once	NA	CASSEPGTASYEQYF	TGTGCCAGCAGTGAACCAGGGACTGCCTCCTACGAGCAGTACTTC
TRBV6-5	TRBJ2-2	few	NA	CASRRTEENTGELFF	TGTGCCAGCAGACGGACAGAAGAGAACACCGGGGAGCTGTTTTTT
TRBV9	TRBJ2-2	NA	TRBD2	CASSAGLAAPGELFF	TGTGCCAGCAGCGCGGGACTAGCGGCCCCAGGGGAGCTGTTTTTT
TRBV2	TRBJ2-1	NA	TRBD2	CASGYWTSDYNEQFF	TGTGCCAGCGGCTACTGGACTAGCGATTACAATGAGCAGTTCTTC
TRBV6-1	TRBJ2-7	NA	NA	CASQLADNSYEQYF	TGTGCCAGCCAACTAGCTGACAATTCCTACGAGCAGTACTTC
TRBV6-6	TRBJ1-5	NA	NA	CASSYGQKTSNQPQHF	TGTGCCAGCAGTTACGGACAGAAGACTAGCAATCAGCCCCAGCATTTT
TRBV24-1	TRBJ2-1	once	TRBD1	CATSDLVGTGGMDEQFF	TGTGCCACCAGTGATTTGGTAGGGACAGGGGGTATGGATGAGCAGTTCTTC
TRBV30	TRBJ2-5	once	TRBD2	CAGLIAGGNTQYF	TGTGCCGGACTAATAGCGGGGGGGAACACCCAGTACTTC
TRBV3-1/TRBV3-2	TRBJ1-3	NA	TRBD1	CASSTTGTGFSGNTIYF	TGTGCCAGCAGCACAACGGGGACAGGGTTCTCTGGAAACACCATATATTTT
TRBV2	TRBJ1-1	NA	NA	CASSPVDEAFF	TGTGCCAGCAGTCCGGTTGATGAAGCTTTCTTT